This T cell receptor beta chain comes out of a study of cytomegalovirus exposure and HLA in healthy donors. To note about this clone: The antigen is undetermined.

Researchers ran the PCR with 60 Vbeta and 13 Jbeta primers. TCRdb's copy holds only in-frame clones and misses some; the assay was immunoSEQ multiplex PCR. The table lists under 200,000 clones, just under 80% of them singletons. Findings and limits, study-wide: Cytomegalovirus association was assigned to about 180 TCR beta chains.

The receptor's source is a middle-aged woman in good health and CMV-seropositive. Sequenced material: PBMCs.

The CDR3 DNA reads as TGTGCCAGTAGTCGCTCAGGGGACCTTAATTCACCCCTCCACTTT. Its protein product is CASSRSGDLNSPLHF. The chain uses TRBV19 and TRBJ1-6; maybe TRBD1 (6 bases). The CDR3 is made up of 15 amino acids. The V gene lost 5 bases and the J gene lost 6 bases, with 14 bases spanning the gap. Germline assignment: CDR1 LNHDA and CDR2 SQIVND (reference sequence).